The 23 T cell receptor beta chains presented below share a single source sample, sequenced in a study of response to subunit inactivated influenza vaccine. In TCRdb, the RT-PCR reads were re-called with MiXCR into one record per CDR3 protein. The sample lists 560,000 or so distinct CDR3 sequences, 7.6% seen once, with 13% in the top ten. The starting material was PBMCs from blood, obtained roughly 24 months after vaccination. The receptors come from a man between 50 and 75 years old who received an inactivated influenza vaccine.

A few counts support this clonotype. V usage is TRBV19 and J usage is TRBJ1-2, with TRBD1 matching over 7 bases. CDR3 length: 16 amino acids. V trimming: 7 bases; J trimming: 7 bases; junction bases outside the gene matches: 18. The germline V gene encodes CDR1 LNHDA and CDR2 SQIVND (reference sequence). The CDR3 region has the DNA TGTGCCAGTACAGGCGCCCCTCGGACAGGACTCGGTGGCTACACCTTC. It yields the protein CASTGAPRTGLGGYTF.

This clonotype appeared a few times. The rearrangement joins TRBV5-1 to TRBJ1-2; no reliable D call. Trimming took 1 base from V and 2 from J, leaving 9 bases between them. CDR1 SGHRS and CDR2 YFSETQ come from the germline V gene. The CDR3 covers 14 residues. Written as DNA, the CDR3 is TGCGCCAGCAGCTTGTCCGAAAGGAACTATGGCTACACCTTC. Translating it yields CASSLSERNYGYTF.

The rearrangement joins TRBV11-2 to TRBJ2-7, with 7 positions matching TRBD2. V was pared by 6 bases and J by 12 bases, with 20 bases of the junction left unmatched. Germline CDR1 is SGHAT and CDR2 is FQNNGV. This CDR3 has 15 residues. CDR3 in DNA: TGTGCCAGCAGTTCCCCGCGACACATGCCCGGCGGGGGGTACTTC. This codes for CASSSPRHMPGGGYF.

This chain connects TRBV11-2 to TRBJ2-7; 7 positions match TRBD2. J lost 7 bases, V lost 5 bases, and 5 bases had no gene match. The germline V gene has CDR1 SGHAT and CDR2 FQNNGV. CDR3 length: 12 amino acids. CDR3 protein: CASSPSGEEQYF. The CDR3 coding sequence is TGTGCCAGCAGCCCTAGCGGAGAGGAGCAGTACTTC.

This clonotype was seen repeatedly, ten times or more. The chain is built from TRBV12-3 or TRBV12-4 and TRBJ2-1, with D perhaps given as TRBD1 or TRBD2 (5 bases each). Trimming removed 5 bases from V and 4 bases from J, with 18 bases in between. This CDR3 comprises 16 residues. The CDR3 DNA follows: TGTGCCAGCAGTCCGGGACGGCGGGTTTTGTACAATGAGCAGTTCTTC. Protein sequence: CASSPGRRVLYNEQFF.

Only a few counts were recorded for this clonotype. The chain links TRBV12-3 or TRBV12-4 to TRBJ2-1; 10 bases are a match to TRBD2. There are 15 residues in the CDR3. V dropped 4 bases and J dropped 5; count of bases not matched to a gene: 5. DNA of the CDR3: TGTGCCAGCAGTTCGGGACTAGCGCTAAACAATGAGCAGTTCTTC. Translated, it gives CASSSGLALNNEQFF.

This clonotype was observed at least ten times. The chain combines TRBV20-1 with TRBJ2-1; 9 nucleotides match TRBD1. Germline V gene lookup returns CDR1 DFQATT and CDR2 SNEGSKA (reference sequence). J gave up 8 bases and V 6 bases, and 11 bases lay outside the gene matches. The CDR3 consists of 14 residues. DNA for the CDR3: TGCAGTGCCTCACCCAGGACAGGGGTATATGAGCAGTTCTTC. It encodes CSASPRTGVYEQFF.

The rearrangement links TRBV20-1 to TRBJ2-4; 7 nucleotides match TRBD2. The CDR3 is made up of 17 amino acids. The V gene end was trimmed by 3 bases and the J gene end by 7 bases; junction bases not matched to a gene: 18. The germline V gene encodes CDR1 DFQATT and CDR2 SNEGSKA (reference sequence). In DNA form, the CDR3 reads TGCAGTGCTAGGTCGGGAGTCAACTTTGGGCGGGGGAACATTCAGTACTTC. Residues: CSARSGVNFGRGNIQYF.

This clonotype turned up a few times. This rearrangement joins TRBV20-1 to TRBJ1-1, with D possibly TRBD1 on 5 matching bases. This CDR3 spans 13 amino acids. Trimming cost V 5 bases and J 4 bases, with 14 bases left between them. Germline CDR1 reads DFQATT; CDR2 reads SNEGSKA (reference sequence). CDR3 sequence: CSAGLGGGTEAFF. The CDR3 DNA follows: TGCAGTGCTGGATTGGGGGGTGGCACTGAAGCTTTCTTT.

The table lists this clonotype with many counts. The V gene is TRBV9, the J gene TRBJ1-1; weak D call: TRBD1 (5 bases). The CDR3 spans 14 residues. V lost 0 bases, J lost 4 bases, and 10 bases lay in between. Germline CDR1 is SGDLS and CDR2 is YYNGEE. CDR3 residues: CASSVERDRTEAFF. The CDR3 region has the DNA TGTGCCAGCAGCGTAGAGCGGGACCGCACTGAAGCTTTCTTT.

This sequence joins TRBV6-1 and TRBJ2-7, with 10 positions matching TRBD2. V was clipped by 6 bases and J by 7 bases; unmatched bases: 15. The germline V gene encodes CDR1 MNHNS and CDR2 SASEGT. The CDR3 contains 16 residues. As DNA, the CDR3 is TGTGCCAGCAGGCTAACTCTAGCGGGAGCCTTCTCGGAGCAGTACTTC. This gives the protein CASRLTLAGAFSEQYF.

Only a few counts were recorded for this clonotype. The rearrangement uses TRBV5-1 and TRBJ2-3; 7 bases align to TRBD2. From germline, CDR1 is SGHRS and CDR2 YFSETQ. V shed 3 bases, J shed 4 bases, and the junction held 8 bases outside the gene matches. The CDR3 is 15 residues long. CDR3 loop: CASSYPSGKPDTQYF. CDR3 DNA: TGCGCCAGCAGCTACCCTAGCGGTAAACCAGATACGCAGTATTTT.

This rearrangement joins TRBV20-1 to TRBJ1-5, with a tentative D call TRBD1 (6 bases). Germline-derived CDR1 and CDR2 are DFQATT and SNEGSKA (reference sequence). The CDR3 runs to 14 residues. The V end was cut by 4 bases, the J end by 0 bases, with 10 bases between. The CDR3 is CSAMRGPSNQPQHF. The CDR3 DNA follows: TGCAGTGCTATGCGGGGGCCTAGCAATCAGCCCCAGCATTTT.

This rearrangement joins TRBV4-3 to TRBJ2-3; unclear D gene. Trimming shortened V by 0 bases and J by 1 base, and 14 bases separated the two germline ends. CDR3 length: 17 residues. In germline, CDR1 is LGHNA, CDR2 YSLEER. CDR3 coding DNA: TGCGCCAGCAGCCAAGATTTCTGGAGCGCAGGCACAGATACGCAGTATTTT. Protein: CASSQDFWSAGTDTQYF.

The genes are TRBV28 and TRBJ1-3; TRBD1 is a possible D gene (6 bases). Germline CDR1 reads MDHEN; CDR2 reads SYDVKM. Trimming left V 8 bases short and J 4 bases short, with 21 bases between. The CDR3 sequence is 16 residues long. DNA for the CDR3: TGTGCCAGCCTTCCGAGTAGGGGGGTAGAAGGAAACACCATATATTTT. It is translated as CASLPSRGVEGNTIYF.

The chain has TRBV10-3 and TRBJ1-2, with D unresolved. Germline CDR1 reads ENHRY; CDR2 reads SYGVKD. V lost 1 base, J lost 0 bases, and 9 bases lay in between. The CDR3 consists of 15 residues. CDR3 sequence reads: CAISELAISNYGYTF. CDR3 DNA sequence: TGTGCCATCAGTGAGTTAGCTATCTCTAACTATGGCTACACCTTC.

The chain couples TRBV5-1 to TRBJ2-1, with 7 bases that match TRBD2. V shed 4 bases, J shed 5 bases, and the junction held 24 bases outside the gene matches. This CDR3 has 20 amino acids. Germline V gives CDR1 SGHRS, CDR2 YFSETQ. CDR3 nucleotides: TGCGCCAGCAGCGTAGGTAGCGGGTCGACCCATTCTCGTTTTAACAATGAGCAGTTCTTC. Protein product: CASSVGSGSTHSRFNNEQFF. The whole variable domain, filled in from reference TRBV5-1 and TRBJ2-1, reads KAGVTQTPRYLIKTRGQQVTLSCSPISGHRSVSWYQQTPGQGLQFLFEYFSETQRNKGNFPGRFSGRQFSNSRSEMNVSTLELGDSALYLCASSVGSGSTHSRFNNEQFFGPGTRLTVL.

At least ten counts were recorded for this clonotype. The gene calls are TRBV7-2 and TRBJ2-2; possible D gene TRBD1, 5 bases. V gave up 5 bases and J gave up 6 bases, with 22 bases separating them. The CDR3 consists of 17 residues. Per the germline V gene, CDR1 is SGHTA and CDR2 is FQGNSA. The chain's CDR3 is CASSTPRQGSYAGELFF. CDR3 DNA sequence: TGTGCCAGCAGCACCCCCCGGCAGGGATCGTACGCCGGGGAGCTGTTTTTT.

The chain has TRBV29-1 and TRBJ2-3; D is tentatively TRBD1 or TRBD2 (5 bases each). The V gene lost 6 bases and the J gene lost 4 bases, with 14 bases spanning the gap. In germline, CDR1 is SQVTM, CDR2 ANQGSEA. CDR3 length equals 13 residues. CDR3 amino acids: CSVAGTIPDTQYF. CDR3 in DNA: TGCAGCGTAGCCGGGACCATCCCAGATACGCAGTATTTT.

The gene calls are TRBV16 and TRBJ2-1, with 8 positions matching TRBD1. V shed 2 bases and J 0 bases; nucleotides not matched to a gene: 0. CDR1 is KGHSY and CDR2 is FQNENV in the germline V gene. The CDR3 spans 15 residues. The CDR3 coding sequence is TGTGCCAGCAGCCAACAGGGGGCCTCCTACAATGAGCAGTTCTTC. Translating it yields CASSQQGASYNEQFF. Based on the CDR3 plus reference TRBV16 and TRBJ2-1, the full variable domain is GEEVAQTPKHLVRGEGQKAKLYCAPIKGHSYVFWYQQVLKNEFKFLISFQNENVFDETGMPKERFSAKCLPNSPCSLEIQATKLEDSAVYFCASSQQGASYNEQFFGPGTRLTVL.

The chain is built from TRBV6-5 and TRBJ1-6; TRBD1 is a possible D gene (5 bases). The CDR3 runs 14 residues. The ends were cut back, 4 bases at V and 9 bases at J, with 13 bases in the middle. Looked up from germline, CDR1 is MNHEY and CDR2 is SVGAGI. In DNA, the CDR3 is TGTGCCAGCAGTTCCGAGCAGGGAGGTTCACCCCTCCACTTT. As protein: CASSSEQGGSPLHF.

There are many counts of this clonotype. J is TRBJ2-4 and V is TRBV20-1, with a weak D call TRBD2 (5 bases). V dropped 6 bases and J dropped 3 bases, with 15 bases sitting between them. From germline, CDR1 is DFQATT and CDR2 SNEGSKA (reference sequence). This CDR3 has 14 amino acids. The CDR3 spells CSARDGSGKNIQYF. The CDR3 DNA reads TGCAGTGCCCGGGATGGTTCAGGCAAAAACATTCAGTACTTC.

This clonotype was seen a handful of times. The rearrangement joins TRBV9 to TRBJ2-2; D is ambiguous. Trimming shortened V by 3 bases and J by 0 bases, and 3 bases separated the two germline ends. Germline V gene sequence: CDR1 SGDLS, CDR2 YYNGEE. The length of the CDR3 is 13 residues. The CDR3 sequence: CASSEANTGELFF. The DNA for the CDR3 is TGTGCCAGCAGCGAGGCGAACACCGGGGAGCTGTTTTTT.